This T cell receptor beta chain was sequenced for a study of PD-1 blockade in classical Hodgkin lymphoma. General study results and limits: Reports indicated that newly diagnosed patients had lower baseline TCR diversity than healthy donors did. Exclusion was the outcome for patients who began nivolumab under 1 year after ASCT. CD4+ TCR diversity rose significantly by C4D1, and CD8+ TCR diversity did not.

CDR1 and CDR2 (germline): LNHNV, YYDKDF (reference sequence). CDR3 length: 15 amino acids. V gave up 4 bases and J gave up 8 bases; unmatched junction bases: 7. Comments on this clone: Its antigen is unknown.

Every one of the patients relapsed after autologous stem cell transplantation (brentuximab vedotin exposure was variable). Classifying best responses yielded complete response, partial response or progressive disease. Using immunoSEQ multiplex PCR, the repertoire was profiled, and TCRdb retains in-frame clones only, with some absent. The table includes just under 100,000 clones, approximately 88% detected once. The sample was peripheral blood mononuclear cells (PBMCs), taken at baseline. V gene TRBV15 combines with J gene TRBJ1-4; 10 nucleotides line up with TRBD1. This clonotype was obtained from a human donor with classical Hodgkin lymphoma. The CDR3 DNA sequence: TGTGCCACCAGCATGCCGGGACAGGGGAGGGAAAAACTGTTTTTT. It encodes CATSMPGQGREKLFF. Drawing the rest from reference TRBV15 and TRBJ1-4, the complete variable domain is DAMVIQNPRYQVTQFGKPVTLSCSQTLNHNVMYWYQQKSSQAPKLLFHYYDKDFNNEADTPDNFQSRRPNTSFCFLDIRSPGLGDTAMYLCATSMPGQGREKLFFGSGTQLSVL.